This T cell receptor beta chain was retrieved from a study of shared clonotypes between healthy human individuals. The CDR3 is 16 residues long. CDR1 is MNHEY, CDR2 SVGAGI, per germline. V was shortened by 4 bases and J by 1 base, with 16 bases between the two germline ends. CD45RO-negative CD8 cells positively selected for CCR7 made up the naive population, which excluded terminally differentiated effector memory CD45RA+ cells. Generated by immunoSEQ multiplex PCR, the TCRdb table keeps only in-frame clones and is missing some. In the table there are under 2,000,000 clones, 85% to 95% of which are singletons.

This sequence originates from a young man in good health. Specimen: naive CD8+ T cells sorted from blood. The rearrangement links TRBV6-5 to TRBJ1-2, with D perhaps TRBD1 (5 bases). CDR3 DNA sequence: TGTGCCAGCAGTTTGGACATGCCTATGAGTAACTATGGCTACACCTTC. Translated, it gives CASSLDMPMSNYGYTF.